This TCR beta chain stems from a study of shared clonotypes between healthy human individuals. Per the original data handling: Filtering differed since immunoSEQ provided only junctions, with no quality scores. The protocol was immunoSEQ multiplex PCR, while the TCRdb copy is restricted to in-frame clones and leaves out a portion. V, J and clone size are those of that table, while D and trimming were read from the DNA. The sample contains 450,000 to 500,000 clones, 65% to 85% of which appear only once. Trimming at V came to 1 base and at J to 5 bases, leaving 10 bases not matched to a gene. Germline V gene lookup returns CDR1 SNHLY and CDR2 FYNNEI. The CDR3 is 16 residues long.

The J gene is TRBJ1-1, the V gene TRBV2, with 7 bases identical to TRBD1. Sequencing was done on a sample of PBMCs. The sequence came from a woman between 35 and 50 years old in good health. Some clones in this sample may be carry-over from other donors' samples. The CDR3 loop is CASSEGFEGAGTEAFF. CDR3 bases: TGTGCCAGCAGTGAAGGGTTCGAGGGGGCGGGAACTGAAGCTTTCTTT.